This T cell receptor (beta chain) was recovered during a study of T cells after yellow fever vaccination. Study results and limitations: Once the booster was given, most primary-vaccination clones reappeared, at around 95% for CD4 and over 70% for CD8.

As to this clonotype: The antigen is unknown.

Each CDR3 protein gets one entry after TCRdb re-called the 5' RACE reads with MiXCR. Altogether a few hundred thousand distinct CDR3 sequences are present, around 8.1% being singletons, with the ten largest covering approximately 15%. Trimming took 4 bases from V and 8 from J, leaving 18 bases between them. This CDR3 is 14 amino acids long. Germline CDR1 is SGHRS and CDR2 is YFSETQ. The clonotype was recovered from a man aged 18 to 29 who received the YFV17D yellow fever vaccine. The specimen was PBMCs, collected approximately 40 days after the first yellow fever vaccination. The rearrangement joins TRBV5-1 to TRBJ1-2, with a possible D match to TRBD1 (5 bases). CDR3 nucleotides: TGCGCCAGCAGCCTCGGGACCGCCGGAGTAGGCTACACCTTC. Amino acid sequence: CASSLGTAGVGYTF.